The rows below give T cell receptor beta chains drawn from one sample of a study of blood T cell repertoires in COVID-19. The protocol was immunoSEQ multiplex PCR, while the TCRdb copy is restricted to in-frame clones and leaves out a portion. The sample carries some 260,000 clones, around 90% recorded once. Material for sequencing was PBMCs or T cells enriched from blood (not recorded which). These receptors were obtained from a woman aged 25-40 years with acute COVID-19. CDR3s include the opening cysteine and the closing phenylalanine or tryptophan. Fields, in order: J gene, D gene, V gene, clone size, CDR3 DNA, CDR3 protein. The D gene is left open where the match is weak. Rows give clone size only sometimes, using once, few, many, or a class for an expanded clone.

J: TRBJ2-7
D: TRBD1
V: TRBV29-1
size: -
DNA: TGCAGCGTTGCGGGGACAGCGACCTACGAGCAGTACTTC
CDR3: CSVAGTATYEQYF

J: TRBJ1-4
D: -
V: TRBV12-5
size: few
DNA: TGTGCTAGTGGTTCGATATATCGGGGGGCGAGTGAAAAACTGTTTTTT
CDR3: CASGSIYRGASEKLFF

J: TRBJ1-6
D: -
V: TRBV7-6
size: once
DNA: TGTGCCAGCAGCTTTGGGAGCAAGGGGGATTCACCCCTCCACTTT
CDR3: CASSFGSKGDSPLHF

J: TRBJ2-2
D: TRBD1
V: TRBV5-1
size: -
DNA: TGCGCCAGCAGCCACCGGACAGGGCTAAACACCGGGGAGCTGTTTTTT
CDR3: CASSHRTGLNTGELFF

J: TRBJ1-2
D: -
V: TRBV7-2
size: -
DNA: TGTGCCAGCAGCTCGGGAAGGCTTAACTATGGCTACACCTTC
CDR3: CASSSGRLNYGYTF

J: TRBJ2-1
D: TRBD1
V: TRBV7-3
size: once
DNA: TGTGCCAGCAGCCGGGACAGGGCCTCCTACAATGAGCAGTTCTTC
CDR3: CASSRDRASYNEQFF

J: TRBJ1-2
D: -
V: TRBV2
size: -
DNA: TGTGCCTCTGCGGGGTCCTATGGCTACACCTTC
CDR3: CASAGSYGYTF

J: TRBJ2-7
D: -
V: TRBV7-8
size: -
DNA: TGTGCCAGCAGCATAGGGACTGCTACCTACGAGCAGTACTTC
CDR3: CASSIGTATYEQYF

J: TRBJ2-3
D: TRBD2
V: TRBV6-5
size: -
DNA: TGTGCCACCCAACTGGGGCAGGGAGGGACAGATACGCAGTATTTT
CDR3: CATQLGQGGTDTQYF

J: TRBJ2-1
D: -
V: TRBV6-6
size: -
DNA: TGTGCCAGCAGCCGGACGCAGGGGCCCTACAATGAGCAGTTCTTC
CDR3: CASSRTQGPYNEQFF

J: TRBJ2-1
D: TRBD1
V: TRBV6-5
size: few
DNA: TGTGCCAGCAGTTACCGCCGGGACAGGGGTTCTGATGAGCAGTTCTTC
CDR3: CASSYRRDRGSDEQFF

J: TRBJ2-1
D: -
V: TRBV14
size: -
DNA: TGTGCCAGCAGCCAAGACCTTACGTCCCGGGGGTGGAGCTCCTACAATGAGCAGTTCTTC
CDR3: CASSQDLTSRGWSSYNEQFF

J: TRBJ1-1
D: -
V: TRBV21-1
size: -
DNA: TGTGCCAGCAGCAAAATCGGGGGGCCGGCCGAAGCTTTCTTT
CDR3: CASSKIGGPAEAFF

J: TRBJ2-2
D: TRBD2
V: TRBV9
size: -
DNA: TGTGCCAGCAGCGCGGGGCTCGGGCTAGCGGGGAACACCGGGGAGCTGTTTTTT
CDR3: CASSAGLGLAGNTGELFF

J: TRBJ2-3
D: -
V: TRBV3-1/TRBV3-2
size: -
DNA: TGTGCCAGCAGCCGGGTTAGGGGGAGGGCCTTGTATTTT
CDR3: CASSRVRGRALYF

J: TRBJ1-1
D: TRBD1
V: TRBV7-8
size: -
DNA: TGTGCCAGCAGCTTAGTCGGACAGGGCTCAAGTGAAGCTTTCTTT
CDR3: CASSLVGQGSSEAFF

J: TRBJ2-7
D: TRBD1
V: TRBV10-3
size: -
DNA: TGTGCCATCAGTCCAGGGGGCTCAGCCTACGAGCAGTACTTC
CDR3: CAISPGGSAYEQYF

J: TRBJ2-2
D: TRBD2
V: TRBV4-1
size: -
DNA: TGCGCCAGCAGCCAAGATGGGCGCGGGTGGAGCGGGGGACGTAACACCGGGGAGCTGTTTTTT
CDR3: CASSQDGRGWSGGRNTGELFF

J: TRBJ2-7
D: -
V: TRBV15
size: -
DNA: TGTGCCACCAGCAGTCGGGACAAATCCTACGAGCAGTACTTC
CDR3: CATSSRDKSYEQYF

J: TRBJ2-3
D: -
V: TRBV5-6
size: -
DNA: TGTGCCAGCAGCTTGGAGGGGCAGGGATCAGATACGCAGTATTTT
CDR3: CASSLEGQGSDTQYF

J: TRBJ2-1
D: TRBD1
V: TRBV5-4
size: -
DNA: TGTGCCAGCAGCTCCCGGGACAGGGGTTGGAATGAGCAGTTCTTC
CDR3: CASSSRDRGWNEQFF

J: TRBJ2-5
D: TRBD1
V: TRBV29-1
size: -
DNA: TGCAGCGTTGGAGAGGGGGCCGATGAGACCCAGTACTTC
CDR3: CSVGEGADETQYF

J: TRBJ2-2
D: TRBD1
V: TRBV9
size: -
DNA: TGTGCCAGCAGCGTAGTCGTAGGACAGGGGAACACCGGGGAGCTGTTTTTT
CDR3: CASSVVVGQGNTGELFF

J: TRBJ2-1
D: TRBD2
V: TRBV29-1
size: -
DNA: TGCAGCGCAACGAGCGGGAGGGTATACAATGAGCAGTTCTTC
CDR3: CSATSGRVYNEQFF

J: TRBJ2-5
D: -
V: TRBV6-5
size: -
DNA: TGTGCCAGCACGTCGGGAGAGACCCAGTACTTC
CDR3: CASTSGETQYF

J: TRBJ2-1
D: TRBD2
V: TRBV13
size: -
DNA: TGTGCCAGCAGCCCCGACCCCGATGCGCGGGAGGCCAAATCCTACAATGAGCAGTTCTTC
CDR3: CASSPDPDAREAKSYNEQFF

J: TRBJ2-1
D: TRBD2
V: TRBV3-1/TRBV3-2
size: -
DNA: TGTGCCAGCAGCCAAGGGCCCGAGGGAGGGCAGCAGTTCTTC
CDR3: CASSQGPEGGQQFF

J: TRBJ1-5
D: -
V: TRBV12-5
size: -
DNA: TGTGCTAGTGACCCTGACAGTCCGAATCAGCCCCAGCATTTT
CDR3: CASDPDSPNQPQHF

J: TRBJ1-6
D: -
V: TRBV27
size: -
DNA: TGTGCCAGCAGGGGGGGAACAGGTCACAATTCACCCCTCCACTTT
CDR3: CASRGGTGHNSPLHF

J: TRBJ2-5
D: -
V: TRBV11-2
size: -
DNA: TGTGCCAGCAGCCCACTCCGCCAAGAGACCCAGTACTTC
CDR3: CASSPLRQETQYF

J: TRBJ2-5
D: -
V: TRBV20-1
size: -
DNA: TGCAGTGCTAGTTGGCTAGCCTCGGAGACCCAGTACTTC
CDR3: CSASWLASETQYF

J: TRBJ2-3
D: -
V: TRBV12-5
size: -
DNA: TGTGCTAGTGGTCAAGCCGCAGATACGCAGTATTTT
CDR3: CASGQAADTQYF

J: TRBJ2-1
D: TRBD1
V: TRBV24-1
size: -
DNA: TGTGCCACCAGTGATCCAAGGTCGACAGGGGACGATGAGCAGTTCTTC
CDR3: CATSDPRSTGDDEQFF

J: TRBJ2-1
D: TRBD2
V: TRBV15
size: -
DNA: TGTGCCACCAGCAGAGAGGGCGGGGGGGCTGTCAATGAGCAGTTCTTC
CDR3: CATSREGGGAVNEQFF

J: TRBJ2-5
D: TRBD2
V: TRBV29-1
size: -
DNA: TGCAGCGTTGTCGGCGGGGGGGCCCCGGAGACCCAGTACTTC
CDR3: CSVVGGGAPETQYF

J: TRBJ1-6
D: TRBD1
V: TRBV2
size: once
DNA: TGTGCCAGCAATGAGGCAGGGGGCTCCTATAATTCACCCCTCCACTTT
CDR3: CASNEAGGSYNSPLHF

J: TRBJ2-1
D: TRBD2
V: TRBV4-2
size: -
DNA: TGTGCCAGCAGCCTTGAGCCAGCGGGATATCAAAGCGGTGAGCAGTTCTTC
CDR3: CASSLEPAGYQSGEQFF

J: TRBJ2-3
D: TRBD2
V: TRBV10-1
size: -
DNA: TGCGCCAGCAGTGAGAGTAGCGGGGTTGCAGATACGCAGTATTTT
CDR3: CASSESSGVADTQYF

J: TRBJ1-6
D: TRBD1
V: TRBV15
size: -
DNA: TGTGCCACCAGCATGGAGGGGACAGGGCGATCACCCCTCCACTTT
CDR3: CATSMEGTGRSPLHF

J: TRBJ2-2
D: -
V: TRBV4-1
size: -
DNA: TGCGCCAGCAGCCAAGATTATCAGGGTAACACCGGGGAGCTGTTTTTT
CDR3: CASSQDYQGNTGELFF

J: TRBJ1-2
D: -
V: TRBV4-1
size: -
DNA: TGCGCCAGCAGCCAAGGCCCGGGGGGGCAGGTTGGCTACACCTTC
CDR3: CASSQGPGGQVGYTF

J: TRBJ1-5
D: TRBD1
V: TRBV19
size: -
DNA: TGTGCCAGTAGGGGACAGATTAGCAATCAGCCCCAGCATTTT
CDR3: CASRGQISNQPQHF